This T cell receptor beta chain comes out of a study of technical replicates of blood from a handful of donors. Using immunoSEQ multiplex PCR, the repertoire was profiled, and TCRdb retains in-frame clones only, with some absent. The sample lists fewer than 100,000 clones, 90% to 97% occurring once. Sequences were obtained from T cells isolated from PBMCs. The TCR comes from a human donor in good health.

In DNA form, the CDR3 reads TGCGCCAGCAGCTTGCCCGGGACAGGGAACGAGCAGTACTTC. As protein: CASSLPGTGNEQYF. The V and J genes are TRBV5-1 and TRBJ2-7; TRBD1 matches at 9 bases. Per germline, CDR1 SGHRS and CDR2 YFSETQ. V shed 1 base, J shed 5 bases, and the junction held 4 bases outside the gene matches. This CDR3 region has 14 residues. Drawing the rest from reference TRBV5-1 and TRBJ2-7, the complete variable domain is KAGVTQTPRYLIKTRGQQVTLSCSPISGHRSVSWYQQTPGQGLQFLFEYFSETQRNKGNFPGRFSGRQFSNSRSEMNVSTLELGDSALYLCASSLPGTGNEQYFGPGTRLTVT.